This TCR beta chain was sequenced in a study of cytomegalovirus exposure and HLA in healthy donors. CDR3 length equals 12 residues. Deletions cut 4 bases from V and 8 bases from J, with 11 bases between. Per germline, CDR1 MGHRA and CDR2 YSYEKL. This clone was counted a few times. The primer mix had 60 Vbeta and 13 Jbeta primers. Here immunoSEQ multiplex PCR was the method, and the copy in TCRdb shows in-frame clones only, minus some. The sample lists 100,000 to 150,000 clones, about a sixth occurring once. The chain joins TRBV4-1 to TRBJ1-1; a weak D match, TRBD1 (6 bases). What was sequenced was PBMCs. This receptor was identified in a female donor in good health and CMV-seropositive. The CDR3 reads CASSPGQGEAFF. The CDR3 nucleotides read TGCGCCAGCAGCCCGGGGCAGGGGGAAGCTTTCTTT.